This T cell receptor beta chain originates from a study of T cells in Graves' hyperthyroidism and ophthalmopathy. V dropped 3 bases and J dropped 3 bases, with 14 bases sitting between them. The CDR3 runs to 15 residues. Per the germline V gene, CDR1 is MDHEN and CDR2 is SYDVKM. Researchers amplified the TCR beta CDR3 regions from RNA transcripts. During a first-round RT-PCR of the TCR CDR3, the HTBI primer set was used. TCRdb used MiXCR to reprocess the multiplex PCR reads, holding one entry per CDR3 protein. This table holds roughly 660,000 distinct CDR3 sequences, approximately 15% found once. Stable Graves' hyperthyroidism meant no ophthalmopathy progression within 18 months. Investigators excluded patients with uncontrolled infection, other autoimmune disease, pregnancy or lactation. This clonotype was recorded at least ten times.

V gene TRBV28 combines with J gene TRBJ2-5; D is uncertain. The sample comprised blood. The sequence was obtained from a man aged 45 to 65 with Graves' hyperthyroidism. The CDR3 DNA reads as TGTGCCAGCAGTTTCTCCCTGCCCCCAAAAGAGACCCAGTACTTC. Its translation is CASSFSLPPKETQYF.